Below, one T cell receptor (beta chain) is given with its context. These data come from a study of CD4 and CD8 cells across lung adenocarcinoma regions. Donors had localized lung adenocarcinoma, a non-small cell lung cancer. TCRdb re-called the PCR reads with MiXCR, one entry per CDR3 protein. The table shows over 10,000 distinct CDR3 sequences, with roughly 56% occurring only once. The ends were cut back, 4 bases at V and 5 bases at J, with 15 bases in the middle. The germline V gene has CDR1 WNHNN and CDR2 SYGVQD (reference sequence). The CDR3 runs to 15 residues. The sequence was obtained from a female donor with lung adenocarcinoma. The CD4 and CD8 labels of this study may be unreliable. Input material: CD8+ T cells from the margin of a lung tumor. The rearrangement uses TRBV10-1 and TRBJ2-1; D gene unclear. The CDR3 DNA reads as TGCGCCAGCAGTGTAAGTCGACGGCCCCACAATGAGCAGTTCTTC. Protein product: CASSVSRRPHNEQFF.